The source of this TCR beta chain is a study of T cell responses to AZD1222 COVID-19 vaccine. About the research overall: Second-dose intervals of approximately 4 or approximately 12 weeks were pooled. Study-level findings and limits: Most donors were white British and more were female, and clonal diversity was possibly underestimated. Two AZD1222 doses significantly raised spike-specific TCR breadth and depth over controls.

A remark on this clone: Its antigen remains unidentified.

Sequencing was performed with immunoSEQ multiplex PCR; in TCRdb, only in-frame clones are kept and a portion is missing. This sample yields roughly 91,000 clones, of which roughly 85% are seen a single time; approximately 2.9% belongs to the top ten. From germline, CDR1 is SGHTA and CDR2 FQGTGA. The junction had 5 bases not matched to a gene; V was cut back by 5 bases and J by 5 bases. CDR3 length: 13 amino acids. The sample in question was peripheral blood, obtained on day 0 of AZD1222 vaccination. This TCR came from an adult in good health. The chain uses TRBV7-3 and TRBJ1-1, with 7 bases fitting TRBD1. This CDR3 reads CASSKNRGTEAFF. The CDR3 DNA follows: TGTGCCAGCAGCAAAAACAGGGGTACTGAAGCTTTCTTT.